Listed here are 20 T cell receptor beta chains from one sample, sequenced in a study of graft-versus-host responses after intestinal transplantation (TCRdb year 2021). These TCRs are of unknown antigen specificity. Libraries were made using the immunoSEQ multiplex PCR assay. In its TCRdb copy, this immuneACCESS table keeps in-frame sequences only and misses some clones. Where compared with another copy, unresolved V genes explain less than half of these, and the others have no known cause. The sample records around 99,000 clones, about 93% of which are singletons. The ten largest clones add up to approximately 2% of the sample. The time point label for this specimen denotes: cells obtained before transplantation from donor or recipient. This specimen consisted of unstimulated CD8+ T cells sorted from spleen or lymph node cells, obtained before intestinal transplant. Receptors were obtained from a human donor who received an intestinal transplant.

This chain links TRBV7-2 with TRBJ1-6; no reliable D call. V lost 1 base and J 6 bases, leaving 13 bases between the germline ends. The CDR3 is made up of 16 amino acids. The V gene's germline CDR1 is SGHTA and CDR2 FQGNSA. The CDR3 DNA is TGTGCCAGCAGCTTAGGGGCCCAGAAACTTAATTCACCCCTCCACTTT. Its protein is CASSLGAQKLNSPLHF.

The rearrangement joins TRBV10-3 to TRBJ1-3, with a tentative D call TRBD1 (5 bases). This CDR3 has 16 amino acids. Germline-derived CDR1 and CDR2 are ENHRY and SYGVKD. Trimming removed 5 bases from V and 0 bases from J, with 14 bases in between. The CDR3 nucleotides read TGTGCCATCAGTCCGGTAGTAAGGGGCTCTGGAAACACCATATATTTT. Translating it yields CAISPVVRGSGNTIYF.

The rearrangement joins TRBV19 to TRBJ2-5; the D gene is possibly TRBD1 (6 bases). V gave up 5 bases and J gave up 1 base, with 8 bases separating them. The CDR3 is 13 residues long. Germline V gene data show CDR1 as LNHDA and CDR2 as SQIVND (reference sequence). The CDR3 coding sequence is TGTGCCAGTAGTGACAGGCCCCAAGAGACCCAGTACTTC. Translating gives CASSDRPQETQYF.

This clone was picked up one time. The chain recombines TRBV7-9 with TRBJ2-7; 7 bases agree with TRBD1. V shed 7 bases, J shed 3 bases, and the junction held 9 bases outside the gene matches. Germline V CDR1 and CDR2: SEHNR, FQNEAQ (reference sequence). CDR3 length: 14 residues. The CDR3 here is CASTTTGQRYEQYF. The DNA of the CDR3 is TGTGCCAGCACCACGACGGGACAGCGCTACGAGCAGTACTTC.

The V and J genes are TRBV6-5 and TRBJ1-2; D possibly corresponds to TRBD1 (5 bases). Per the germline V gene, CDR1 is MNHEY and CDR2 is SVGAGI. The CDR3 has 12 residues. V was cut by 9 bases and J by 7 bases, with 15 bases left in between. CDR3 residues: CARVSSGFGYTF. The DNA for the CDR3 is TGTGCCAGGGTTTCCTCAGGGTTTGGCTACACCTTC.

The table lists this clone with a count of one. The chain links TRBV2 to TRBJ2-2; 7 bases agree with TRBD1. The germline CDR1 and CDR2 sequences are SNHLY and FYNNEI. V was clipped by 0 bases and J by 4 bases; unmatched bases: 5. This CDR3 spans 16 amino acids. CDR3 sequence reads: CASSEAWDSLTGELFF. The CDR3 DNA reads as TGTGCCAGCAGTGAAGCTTGGGACAGCCTCACCGGGGAGCTGTTTTTT.

The CDR3 DNA reads TGTGCCAGCAGCTTGGAGGGGCTAGACTATGGCTACACCTTC. The encoded protein is CASSLEGLDYGYTF. The J gene is TRBJ1-2, the V gene TRBV5-6, with D possibly matching TRBD1 (5 bases). V was cut by 0 bases and J by 3 bases, with 9 bases left in between. The CDR3 has 14 residues. Germline assignment: CDR1 SGHDT and CDR2 YYEEEE.

The J gene is TRBJ2-7, the V gene TRBV5-1, with 10 bases aligning to TRBD2. Germline trimming cut 1 base from V and 5 bases from J; bases unmatched to any gene: 9. Per germline, CDR1 SGHRS and CDR2 YFSETQ. The CDR3 is 16 residues long. CDR3 amino acids: CASSLFGAGGINEQYF. The CDR3 nucleotides read TGCGCCAGCAGCTTGTTTGGAGCGGGGGGGATTAACGAGCAGTACTTC.

V gene TRBV7-9 combines with J gene TRBJ1-2; TRBD1 matches 9 bases. J lost 5 bases, V lost 4 bases, and 5 bases had no gene match. CDR3 length equals 14 residues. CDR1 is SEHNR and CDR2 is FQNEAQ in the germline V gene (reference sequence). The CDR3 reads CASSSGTGYYGYTF. Written as DNA, the CDR3 is TGTGCCAGCAGCTCCGGGACAGGGTATTATGGCTACACCTTC. Filled out from reference TRBV7-9 and TRBJ1-2, the complete variable domain reads DTGVSQNPRHKITKRGQNVTFRCDPISEHNRLYWYRQTLGQGPEFLTYFQNEAQLEKSRLLSDRFSAERPKGSFSTLEIQRTEQGDSAMYLCASSSGTGYYGYTFGSGTRLTVV.

The chain carries TRBV7-9 and TRBJ1-5, with 7 bases matching TRBD1. Trimming removed 6 bases from V and 1 base from J; junction bases left unmatched: 3. Germline CDR1 and CDR2: SEHNR and FQNEAQ (reference sequence). CDR3 length: 14 amino acids. Here the CDR3 DNA reads TGTGCCAGCAGAAAGACAGGGAGCAATCAGCCCCAGCATTTT. Its protein is CASRKTGSNQPQHF.

This sequence joins TRBV5-8 and TRBJ2-7, with TRBD2 matching 8 bases. J lost 7 bases, V lost 4 bases, and 10 bases had no gene match. Germline V gives CDR1 SGHTS, CDR2 YDEGEE. CDR3 size: 14 residues. CDR3 sequence (DNA): TGTGCCAGCAGCGAGACGAGCGGGGGTCTGGAGCAGTACTTC. As protein: CASSETSGGLEQYF.

The chain uses TRBV4-1 and TRBJ1-1; 8 bases are shared with TRBD1. This CDR3 has 16 residues. With 0 bases clipped from V and 7 bases from J, the junction kept 10 bases outside the gene matches. Looked up from germline, CDR1 is MGHRA and CDR2 is YSYEKL. CDR3 loop: CASSQDLPPQGGEAFF. The CDR3 DNA reads as TGCGCCAGCAGCCAAGATCTGCCCCCACAGGGGGGTGAAGCTTTCTTT.

The chain recombines TRBV4-3 with TRBJ2-1; 8 positions match TRBD2. This CDR3 has 17 amino acids. Germline assignment: CDR1 LGHNA and CDR2 YSLEER. The junction had 14 bases not matched to a gene; V was cut back by 0 bases and J by 10 bases. The DNA for the CDR3 is TGCGCCAGCAGCCAAGATCCTGGCGGGGGGCCGCTTTTGGAGCAGTTCTTC. This codes for CASSQDPGGGPLLEQFF.

The rearrangement links TRBV7-2 to TRBJ2-7, with 11 bases fitting TRBD2. The CDR3 has 20 amino acids. Per germline, CDR1 SGHTA and CDR2 FQGNSA. V was pared by 0 bases and J by 0 bases, with 13 bases of the junction left unmatched. DNA for the CDR3: TGTGCCAGCAGCTTAGCATGGGGCGGTAGCGGGGGGGGAAGCTCCTACGAGCAGTACTTC. This sequence encodes CASSLAWGGSGGGSSYEQYF.

V is TRBV12-5 and J is TRBJ2-2; D is unclear. The CDR3 totals 19 residues. V shed 0 bases and J shed 4 bases, with 21 bases lying between them. Germline-derived CDR1 and CDR2 are LGHNT and FRNRAP. CDR3 in amino acids: CASGLVHLTAGPPTGELFF. The CDR3 DNA is TGTGCTAGTGGTTTGGTACATCTAACAGCCGGCCCCCCCACCGGGGAGCTGTTTTTT.

This clone is labeled as medium-sized. The J gene is TRBJ2-3, the V gene TRBV6-5; D may be TRBD1 (7 bases). The V gene lost 2 bases and the J gene lost 2 bases, with 11 bases spanning the gap. This CDR3 comprises 15 residues. Germline V gives CDR1 MNHEY, CDR2 SVGAGI. CDR3 residues: CASSYGRGDTDTQYF. The DNA of the CDR3 is TGTGCCAGCAGTTACGGCAGGGGGGACACAGATACGCAGTATTTT.

The gene calls are TRBV27 and TRBJ2-7; D may be TRBD2 (5 bases). The CDR3 spans 11 residues. The germline V and J ends were trimmed by 6 bases and 6 bases, with 9 bases remaining between them. The germline CDR1 and CDR2 sequences are MNHEY and SMNVEV (reference sequence). CDR3 DNA sequence: TGTGCCAGCAGAAGAGGGAGCGAGCAGTACTTC. Translating gives CASRRGSEQYF.

This clone appeared a single time. The gene calls are TRBV4-3 and TRBJ2-2; 14 bases fit TRBD2. V lost 0 bases and J lost 6; bases outside the gene matches: 3. Per germline, CDR1 LGHNA and CDR2 YSLEER. This CDR3 is 17 amino acids long. CDR3 in amino acids: CASSQDRTSGGSGELFF. In DNA, the CDR3 is TGCGCCAGCAGCCAAGATAGGACTAGCGGGGGGTCCGGGGAGCTGTTTTTT.

The chain couples TRBV4-1 to TRBJ2-7; 10 positions match TRBD2. CDR3 length: 17 amino acids. The germline V gene has CDR1 MGHRA and CDR2 YSYEKL. The V and J ends lost 0 bases and 4 bases, in that order; junction bases with no gene match: 9. The CDR3 spells CASSQDRPASGGYEQYF. For the CDR3, the DNA is TGCGCCAGCAGCCAAGACCGGCCGGCTAGCGGGGGTTACGAGCAGTACTTC.

This chain uses TRBV7-9 with TRBJ2-1; 7 bases line up with TRBD1. This CDR3 comprises 16 residues. Per the germline V gene, CDR1 is SEHNR and CDR2 is FQNEAQ (reference sequence). V dropped 6 bases and J dropped 2; count of bases not matched to a gene: 10. The CDR3 here is CASSPKGARTYNEQFF. CDR3 coding DNA: TGTGCCAGCAGTCCCAAGGGGGCTAGAACCTACAATGAGCAGTTCTTC.